These T cell receptor beta chains were read from a single sample in a study of T cell changes during pregnancy in multiple sclerosis. Sequencing was performed with immunoSEQ multiplex PCR; in TCRdb, only in-frame clones are kept and a portion is missing. The sample carries around 34,000 clones, roughly 90% recorded once. Material: CD8+ T cells from peripheral blood mononuclear cells, obtained after pregnancy. The receptors originated from a female donor with multiple sclerosis, enrolled in a pregnancy study. The CDR3 runs from the conserved cysteine through the conserved F or W. Part of the rows lack a size; the others show once, few, many or a class for expanded clones.

clone size: .
V gene: TRBV2
CDR3 protein: CASSPGTGPNYGYTF

clone size: .
V gene: TRBV19
CDR3 protein: CASRKGMYYEQYF

clone size: .
V gene: TRBV27
CDR3 protein: CASSWTPGQGGYNEQFF

clone size: .
V gene: TRBV30
CDR3 protein: CAWSGQGAKNIQYF

clone size: .
V gene: TRBV13
CDR3 protein: CASSSPPSGGAPFYNEQFF

clone size: .
V gene: TRBV18
CDR3 protein: CASSHSGGYSNQPQHF

clone size: .
V gene: TRBV6-5
CDR3 protein: CASSYALGQPQHF

clone size: .
V gene: TRBV6-5
CDR3 protein: CASREGDTEAFF

clone size: .
V gene: TRBV9
CDR3 protein: CASSVLPGQGLYEQYF

clone size: .
V gene: TRBV9
CDR3 protein: CASSQDRGRMNTEAFF

clone size: .
V gene: TRBV7-9
CDR3 protein: CASSDGTTDTDTQYF

clone size: .
V gene: TRBV7-8
CDR3 protein: CASSLAREAGNTIYF

clone size: .
V gene: TRBV7-3
CDR3 protein: CASSYPGNEQFF

clone size: .
V gene: TRBV9
CDR3 protein: CATTKSGGQGTDTQYF

clone size: once
V gene: TRBV11-1
CDR3 protein: CASSDTRTGEEKLFF

clone size: .
V gene: TRBV19
CDR3 protein: CASGDSGGGYEQYF

clone size: .
V gene: TRBV4-3
CDR3 protein: CASSQDSRYRATTRYEQYF

clone size: .
V gene: TRBV9
CDR3 protein: CASSVEGGGYNEQFF

clone size: .
V gene: TRBV7-3
CDR3 protein: CASSLIRGGRSYEQYF

clone size: .
V gene: TRBV13
CDR3 protein: CASSLGGTGAGNEQYF

clone size: once
V gene: TRBV7-9
CDR3 protein: CASSPTGGAGSYEQYF

clone size: .
V gene: TRBV25-1
CDR3 protein: CASSVGGDEKLFF

clone size: .
V gene: TRBV9
CDR3 protein: CASSGGELSSYNEQFF

clone size: .
V gene: TRBV5-1
CDR3 protein: CASSLAPEQFF

clone size: .
V gene: TRBV27
CDR3 protein: CASSPLAGGDEQFF

clone size: few
V gene: TRBV6-4
CDR3 protein: CASSEGGGPTDTQYF

clone size: .
V gene: TRBV7-9
CDR3 protein: CASSSTSNEQFF

clone size: .
V gene: TRBV4-1
CDR3 protein: CASSQGTTRTDTQYF

clone size: .
V gene: TRBV27
CDR3 protein: CASTPSGGRTDTQYF

clone size: .
V gene: TRBV9
CDR3 protein: CASSVRGLRNSPLHF

clone size: once
V gene: TRBV19
CDR3 protein: CASRELAKNIQYF

clone size: .
V gene: TRBV9
CDR3 protein: CASSVNTAYEQYF

clone size: .
V gene: TRBV7-9
CDR3 protein: CASSFPPGTGDYEQYF

clone size: .
V gene: TRBV27
CDR3 protein: CASSLSRVGYGYTF

clone size: .
V gene: TRBV19
CDR3 protein: CASSILEAGEQFF

clone size: .
V gene: TRBV30
CDR3 protein: CAWKSVTYYEQYF

clone size: .
V gene: TRBV9
CDR3 protein: CASSPRNTEAFF

clone size: .
V gene: TRBV4-3
CDR3 protein: CASSHMGGMNTEAFF

clone size: .
V gene: TRBV7-3
CDR3 protein: CASSLAGGYNEQFF

clone size: .
V gene: TRBV4-1
CDR3 protein: CASSQAGTRSGELFF

clone size: once
V gene: TRBV2
CDR3 protein: CATHPRGTEAFF

clone size: .
V gene: TRBV4-3
CDR3 protein: CASSLKTGGTDTQYF

clone size: .
V gene: TRBV4-3
CDR3 protein: CASSRSRGQGEAFF

clone size: .
V gene: TRBV25-1
CDR3 protein: CASSGGLAGDTDTQYF